The entry below gives a single TCR beta chain sequence along with its context. It lacks a known antigen. No base-level quality is on record; no much larger clone is a single base apart. Sequencing was performed on an Illumina NovaSeq 6000. TCR cDNA was synthesized by 5'RACE template switching, which introduced a universal primer site and unique molecular identifiers. cDNA synthesis was primed from both the TCR alpha and TCR beta constant segments. Two PCR steps were used to amplify libraries, with sample barcodes and sequencing adapters being added in the second step. Sequencing of libraries was performed on Illumina HiSeq 2500 (2x100 bp) or NovaSeq (2x150 bp). The paper's processing steps were these. MIGEC handled demultiplexing of reads and collapsing into UMI consensus sequences, while MiXCR performed V(D)J alignment. Clonotypes responding to the vaccine were identified with edgeR on replicate PBMC samples, with the criteria of FDR below 0.01 and a log2 fold change above 5 up to day 15. Each bulk clonotype was labeled CD4 or CD8 based on which sequenced repertoire, CD4 or CD8, contained the clonotype at higher abundance. TCRdb cleaned the public reads at Q25 with fastp, built clones with MiXCR and kept in-frame beta chains. Entries are consolidated by CDR3 protein sequence, retaining the most common genes and DNA. TCRdb assigned the V and J calls; the authors' analysis was not used. Within this sample are about 320,000 distinct CDR3 sequences, with 9.5% to 12% of them counted one time only. The ten largest account for approximately 3.3% of the sample.

This specimen's treatment or condition label, interpreted: live attenuated yellow fever vaccine strain. A standard Ficoll-Paque protocol was used to isolate PBMCs from peripheral blood. Dynabeads CD4 and CD8 positive selection kits were used to isolate CD4 and CD8 T-cell fractions. TriZol was used to extract RNA from bulk PBMCs, from CD4 and CD8 fractions, and from dextramer-positive and dextramer-negative fractions. The data derive from a study of T cells after yellow fever vaccination (dated by TCRdb to 2018 to 2020). Notes on the research overall: Libraries from fractions with low cell numbers were prepared with the SMART-Seq v4 Ultra Low Input RNA kit. The cohort comprised two healthy male donors, one aged 18 to 29 and one aged 30 to 40 years. Blood was drawn at multiple timepoints before and after primary and secondary immunization, with bulk PBMC replicates and cell subsets isolated. To follow T-cell clones before and after both primary and booster YFV17D yellow fever vaccination, bulk TCR alpha and beta repertoires underwent longitudinal sequencing.

The junction shows trimming of 2 bases on V and 6 bases on J, and the gene matches do not reach 4 bases of it. Including cysteine and phenylalanine, the CDR3 has 16 amino acids. Just the 48-base CDR3 DNA is kept, in frame starting at base 1. Sequences MGHRA (CDR1) and YSYEKL (CDR2) are obtained from the germline V gene. The paper as a whole reports these results and caveats: Because only a couple of donors were included in the study, the extent to which the findings can be generalized is limited. Because abundant contaminating clonotypes from the bulk population could be contained in FACS-sorted repertoires, computational filtering was required. A small fraction of clonotypes appeared in both the CD4 and CD8 compartments, likely as a result of convergent recombination. After the booster, most of the clones that had expanded following primary vaccination were detected again (around 95% of CD4 and 80% to 90% of CD8), which suggests that memory was broadly maintained. Compared with the primary T-cell response, the secondary T-cell response was weaker but faster, peaking on day 5 rather than day 15.

This clonotype originated in a man aged 18 to 35 who received the YFV17D yellow fever vaccine. The material sequenced was CD4+ T cells sorted from PBMCs, taken 45 days after the yellow fever booster vaccination. The receptor chain draws on TRBV4-1 and TRBJ2-2; 12 nucleotides in the junction match TRBD2. The CDR3 is CASSQLAGGLSGELFF. The DNA reads TGCGCCAGCAGCCAACTAGCGGGGGGGCTGTCCGGGGAGCTGTTTTTT.